Detailed here is one TCR beta chain. The antigen remains undetermined. Time point reported: newly diagnosed GD, antithyroid drugs for less than 3 months. The TCR library was prepared using RNA isolated from PBMCs. The data belong to a study of regulatory T cells in long-lasting Graves disease. About the study: Less than 3 months of antithyroid drugs had been taken by newly diagnosed Graves' patients.

Arm-PCR of CDR3 regions and iRepertoire HTBI primers were used to build TCR beta libraries. MiXCR, applied by TCRdb to the multiplex PCR reads, yields one record per CDR3 protein. The sample has approximately 300,000 distinct CDR3 sequences, 18% seen once. Trimming cost V 4 bases and J 6 bases, with 11 bases left between them. Germline V gene lookup returns CDR1 SNHLY and CDR2 FYNNEI. The CDR3 sequence is 13 residues long. Overall study results and limits: Among samples with persistent disease, TRBV28, TRBJ1-2 and TRBJ2-5 were favored.

The sequenced sample was peripheral blood mononuclear cells (PBMCs), obtained at new diagnosis, from a patient treated with antithyroid drugs. This TCR was sampled from a female donor with Graves disease. The rearrangement links TRBV2 to TRBJ2-3; D not resolved. CDR3: CASSGRSVDTQYF. Here the CDR3 DNA reads TGTGCCAGCAGTGGTAGAAGTGTGGATACGCAGTATTTT.